Following are 27 T cell receptor beta chains from one sample sequenced in a study of shared clonotypes between healthy human individuals. The data were produced by immunoSEQ multiplex PCR, yet TCRdb's version contains in-frame clones alone and is incomplete. Among millions of clones, just over 90% were seen once, and the ten largest hold 0.3% to 0.4%. The sample taken for sequencing was naive CD4+ T cells from PBMCs. As to subset: CD45RA+ positively selected. The receptors come from a man between 18 and 29 years old in good health. Some clones in this sample may be carry-over from other donors' samples.

The chain recombines TRBV28 with TRBJ1-5; a possible D gene is TRBD1 (5 bases). The CDR3 loop spans 16 amino acids. CDR1 is MDHEN and CDR2 is SYDVKM in the germline V gene. V was cut by 3 bases and J by 3 bases, with 15 bases left in between. CDR3 amino acids: CASSFDSLPSNQPQHF. The CDR3 coding sequence is TGTGCCAGCAGTTTTGACAGCCTCCCCTCCAATCAGCCCCAGCATTTT.

J is TRBJ1-1 and V is TRBV6-1; D unclear. This CDR3 has 11 amino acids. V was trimmed by 9 bases and J by 4 bases, leaving 9 bases between them. Germline assignment: CDR1 MNHNS and CDR2 SASEGT. CDR3 nucleotide sequence: TGTGCCAGTAGCACAATCACTGAAGCTTTCTTT. Amino acids: CASSTITEAFF.

The chain recombines TRBV6-5 with TRBJ2-4, with 7 bases fitting TRBD1. Germline CDR1 reads MNHEY; CDR2 reads SVGAGI. The CDR3 is 13 amino acids. J lost 7 bases, V lost 5 bases, and 5 bases had no gene match. CDR3: CASSKRQGNIQYF. The CDR3 region has the DNA TGTGCCAGCAGTAAACGACAGGGTAACATTCAGTACTTC.

The V call is TRBV29-1, the J call TRBJ2-7; D gene uncertain. V lost 6 bases and J lost 2, with 8 bases in between. From germline, CDR1 is SQVTM and CDR2 ANQGSEA. The CDR3 is made up of 11 amino acids. In nucleotides, the CDR3 is TGCAGCGTCGCATTTACCTACGAGCAGTACTTC. Its protein product is CSVAFTYEQYF.

The chain has TRBV5-4 and TRBJ1-2; tentative D call: TRBD1 (6 bases). The CDR3 has 15 residues. Germline CDR1 is SGHNT and CDR2 is YYREEE (reference sequence). Trimming removed 2 bases at V and 8 bases at J, with 19 bases between. The CDR3 DNA sequence: TGTGCCAGCAGCTTCCCTGAGCCCGGGACACCCGGCTACACCTTC. Its translation: CASSFPEPGTPGYTF.

A word on this clone: Distinct nucleotide sequences in the sample also encode this CDR3. The chain is built from TRBV28 and TRBJ1-4; TRBD1 matches 11 bases. V was pared by 3 bases and J by 7 bases, with 4 bases of the junction left unmatched. This CDR3 contains 15 residues. Germline loops: CDR1 MDHEN, CDR2 SYDVKM. CDR3: CASSLGGTGGEKLFF. The CDR3, as DNA: TGTGCCAGCAGTTTGGGCGGGACAGGGGGTGAAAAACTGTTTTTT.

CDR3 coding DNA: TGTGCCAGCAGTTACGTCGGATCGGGATCCGAAAAACTGTTTTTT. Its protein product is CASSYVGSGSEKLFF. This sequence joins TRBV6-6 and TRBJ1-4; D uncertain. Germline V gives CDR1 MNHNY, CDR2 SVGAGI (reference sequence). This CDR3 region has 15 residues. V lost 2 bases, J lost 8 bases, and 15 bases lay in between.

V is TRBV4-3 and J is TRBJ2-1, with 10 nucleotides matching TRBD2. Unmatched junction bases numbered 7, after V lost 4 bases and J lost 7 bases. There are 15 residues in the CDR3. Germline CDR1 LGHNA, CDR2 YSLEER. CDR3 amino acids: CASSPVVAGGNEQFF. Here the CDR3 DNA reads TGCGCCAGCAGCCCGGTGGTAGCGGGAGGTAATGAGCAGTTCTTC.

CDR3 sequence (DNA): TGTGCCAGCAGTCTAGCGGGGGTCTCCTACAATGAGCAGTTCTTC. Translation: CASSLAGVSYNEQFF. This sequence joins TRBV6-6 and TRBJ2-7; 10 nucleotides match TRBD2. The DNA end favors TRBJ2-1, so the J call may be wrong. This CDR3 is built from 15 residues. Germline loops: CDR1 MNHNY, CDR2 SVGAGI (reference sequence).

This chain links TRBV27 with TRBJ2-7, with 7 bases fitting TRBD1. In germline, CDR1 is MNHEY, CDR2 SMNVEV (reference sequence). J lost 4 bases, V lost 5 bases, and 8 bases had no gene match. The CDR3 is 14 amino acids. The CDR3 reads CASSINRQGYEQYF. Here the CDR3 DNA reads TGTGCCAGCAGTATCAACAGACAGGGTTACGAGCAGTACTTC.

The chain is built from TRBV7-2 and TRBJ2-2, with a tentative D call TRBD2 (6 bases). The CDR3 loop spans 16 amino acids. Germline CDR1 reads SGHTA; CDR2 reads FQGNSA. Trimming took off 3 bases at V and 6 bases at J, with 17 bases between the two ends. The CDR3 region is CASSFLANRGSGELFF. CDR3 nucleotides: TGTGCCAGCAGCTTTTTAGCGAATCGGGGGTCCGGGGAGCTGTTTTTT.

V is TRBV28 and J is TRBJ2-2; D is perhaps TRBD2 (6 bases). The V and J ends lost 5 bases and 2 bases respectively, with 12 bases between them. Per germline, CDR1 MDHEN and CDR2 SYDVKM. The CDR3 sequence is 15 residues long. CDR3 bases: TGTGCCAGCAGTCAACCGGGAGCTAACACCGGGGAGCTGTTTTTT. This codes for CASSQPGANTGELFF.

The rearrangement uses TRBV6-1 and TRBJ2-3; tentative D call: TRBD1 (6 bases). Between the trimmed V and J ends, which lost 11 bases and 5 bases, there was a span of 17 bases. Germline loops: CDR1 MNHNS, CDR2 SASEGT. The CDR3 length is 13 residues. CDR3 sequence: CACGRGGVDTQYF. The DNA for the CDR3 is TGTGCCTGTGGCAGGGGCGGAGTAGATACGCAGTATTTT.

The chain links TRBV7-2 to TRBJ2-3; D might be TRBD2 (5 bases). This CDR3 is built from 16 residues. The ends were cut back, 2 bases at V and 0 bases at J, with 12 bases in the middle. Germline assignment: CDR1 SGHTA and CDR2 FQGNSA. The CDR3 DNA is TGTGCCAGCAGCTTAACTGCGGGTCCTAGCACAGATACGCAGTATTTT. Amino acid sequence: CASSLTAGPSTDTQYF.

V is TRBV6-5 and J is TRBJ1-1; TRBD1 aligns across 7 bases. V gave up 7 bases and J gave up 5 bases; unmatched junction bases: 7. CDR1 is MNHEY, CDR2 SVGAGI, per germline. This CDR3 has 13 amino acids. The CDR3 reads CASNPQGRTEAFF. The DNA for the CDR3 is TGTGCCAGCAACCCACAGGGGAGGACTGAAGCTTTCTTT.

The V gene is TRBV9, the J gene TRBJ1-4; D unresolved. Trimming took off 0 bases at V and 1 base at J, with 10 bases between the two ends. Germline lookup yields CDR1 SGDLS and CDR2 YYNGEE. CDR3 size: 16 residues. The chain's CDR3 is CASSVGTLGTNEKLFF. CDR3 coding DNA: TGTGCCAGCAGCGTAGGCACATTAGGAACTAATGAAAAACTGTTTTTT.

The chain employs TRBV28 and TRBJ2-6, with 8 bases lining up with TRBD1. Unmatched junction bases numbered 11, after V lost 3 bases and J lost 1 base. This CDR3 has 19 amino acids. The germline gives CDR1 MDHEN, CDR2 SYDVKM. The CDR3 is CASSFFGTGQFSGANVLTF. The CDR3 DNA sequence: TGTGCCAGCAGTTTTTTCGGGACAGGTCAGTTTTCTGGGGCCAACGTCCTGACTTTC.

This sequence joins TRBV2 and TRBJ2-5; possible D gene TRBD1, 5 bases. This CDR3 region has 15 residues. V lost 6 bases and J 3 bases, leaving 17 bases between the germline ends. Germline V gives CDR1 SNHLY, CDR2 FYNNEI. For the CDR3, the DNA is TGTGCCAGCAGAGTCCGGCGACAGCCTAAAGAGACCCAGTACTTC. Its translation: CASRVRRQPKETQYF.

Concerning this clone itself: The sample has other DNA sequences that encode this CDR3 too. This rearrangement joins TRBV10-3 to TRBJ2-1, with 12 bases aligning to TRBD2. J was trimmed by 7 bases and V by 4 bases; bases with no gene match: 2. The CDR3 length is 14 residues. Germline CDR1 ENHRY, CDR2 SYGVKD. This chain's CDR3 is CAISGTSGANEQFF. CDR3 DNA sequence: TGTGCCATCAGTGGGACTAGCGGGGCTAATGAGCAGTTCTTC.

V and J are TRBV2 and TRBJ1-2; 7 bases map to TRBD1. Unmatched junction bases numbered 9, after V lost 6 bases and J lost 5 bases. Germline V gene lookup returns CDR1 SNHLY and CDR2 FYNNEI. This CDR3 is built from 14 residues. CDR3 protein: CASSVTGQTYGYTF. The CDR3 region has the DNA TGTGCCAGCAGCGTAACGGGACAGACATATGGCTACACCTTC.

V usage is TRBV19 and J usage is TRBJ1-2, with a tentative D call TRBD1 (6 bases). The CDR3 loop spans 12 amino acids. CDR1 is LNHDA, CDR2 SQIVND, per germline (reference sequence). Between the trimmed V and J ends, which lost 8 bases and 1 base, there was a span of 8 bases. The CDR3 coding sequence is TGTGCCAGTGGGGGCAATAACTATGGCTACACCTTC. Amino acid sequence: CASGGNNYGYTF. The entire variable domain, with the rest obtained from reference TRBV19 and TRBJ1-2, is as follows: DGGITQSPKYLFRKEGQNVTLSCEQNLNHDAMYWYRQDPGQGLRLIYYSQIVNDFQKGDIAEGYSVSREKKESFPLTVTSAQKNPTAFYLCASGGNNYGYTFGSGTRLTVV.

The genes are TRBV29-1 and TRBJ2-1; the D is unclear. The CDR3 covers 14 residues. Germline V CDR1 and CDR2: SQVTM, ANQGSEA. Trimming left V 3 bases short and J 9 bases short, with 18 bases between. The CDR3 is CSVDWVRAMGEQFF. The CDR3 bases are TGCAGCGTTGATTGGGTTCGCGCTATGGGTGAGCAGTTCTTC.

J is TRBJ1-1 and V is TRBV5-5; D may be TRBD1 (5 bases). CDR1 and CDR2 (germline): SGHKS, YYEKEE (reference sequence). Trimming cost V 1 base and J 2 bases, with 12 bases left between them. There are 15 residues in the CDR3. CDR3 bases: TGTGCCAGCAGCTTGCAAGGGGACGGAAACACTGAAGCTTTCTTT. This translates into CASSLQGDGNTEAFF.

This chain uses TRBV9 with TRBJ1-2, with 7 bases fitting TRBD1. The CDR3 consists of 16 residues. CDR1 is SGDLS and CDR2 is YYNGEE in the germline V gene. V gave up 1 base and J gave up 3 bases; unmatched junction bases: 9. The CDR3 DNA reads TGTGCCAGCAGCGTAAATGTTGGGGACAGAGACTATGGCTACACCTTC. It specifies CASSVNVGDRDYGYTF.

V gene TRBV9 combines with J gene TRBJ1-2; D is unclear. Germline assignment: CDR1 SGDLS and CDR2 YYNGEE. V lost 3 bases to trimming and J lost 5 bases, with 14 bases between them. There are 14 residues in the CDR3. CDR3 sequence: CASSATIGIYGYTF. Here the CDR3 DNA reads TGTGCCAGCAGCGCAACCATAGGGATTTATGGCTACACCTTC.

To note about this clone: Other DNA sequences in the same sample also yield this CDR3. The gene calls are TRBV6-1 and TRBJ1-2, with TRBD1 matching over 8 bases. Trimming removed 5 bases from V and 2 bases from J; junction bases left unmatched: 4. Germline V lookup: CDR1 MNHNS, CDR2 SASEGT. The CDR3 has 14 residues. The CDR3 reads CASSLDRANYGYTF. The CDR3 nucleotides are TGTGCCAGCAGTCTGGACAGGGCGAACTATGGCTACACCTTC.

The chain carries TRBV5-5 and TRBJ1-5; D gene uncertain. The CDR3 spans 14 residues. V lost 4 bases and J 0 bases, leaving 8 bases between the germline ends. Germline CDR1 SGHKS, CDR2 YYEKEE (reference sequence). CDR3 in DNA: TGTGCCAGCAGCACGGTCTATAGCAATCAGCCCCAGCATTTT. Protein sequence: CASSTVYSNQPQHF.